The 6 T cell receptor beta chains listed next were all sequenced from one sample in a study of blood T cell repertoires in COVID-19. The table came from immunoSEQ multiplex PCR; TCRdb's copy has only in-frame clones and leaves some out. The table includes around 250,000 clones, 80% to 90% detected once. The sample was PBMCs or T cells enriched from blood (not recorded which). Receptors originate from a woman aged 45-65 years who had recovered from COVID-19.

V usage is TRBV19 and J usage is TRBJ1-5; D might be TRBD1 (5 bases). V lost 2 bases and J 0 bases, leaving 8 bases between the germline ends. Germline lookup yields CDR1 LNHDA and CDR2 SQIVND (reference sequence). CDR3 length equals 15 residues. In DNA, the CDR3 is TGTGCCAGTAGTATAAGCGACAGTAGCAATCAGCCCCAGCATTTT. Its translation is CASSISDSSNQPQHF.

This clone occurred once. The J gene is TRBJ2-7, the V gene TRBV18; TRBD2 is a possible D gene (6 bases). V lost 3 bases and J lost 0, with 15 bases in between. This CDR3 contains 16 residues. Germline V gives CDR1 KGHSH, CDR2 LQKENI. The CDR3: CASSPRRGRASYEQYF. The DNA of the CDR3 is TGTGCCAGCTCACCTCGCCGGGGGAGAGCCTCCTACGAGCAGTACTTC.

The gene calls are TRBV19 and TRBJ1-2; TRBD1 aligns across 8 bases. J lost 0 bases, V lost 7 bases, and 10 bases had no gene match. Per germline, CDR1 LNHDA and CDR2 SQIVND (reference sequence). The CDR3 covers 16 residues. The CDR3 region is CASMGQGASTNYGYTF. In nucleotides, the CDR3 is TGTGCCAGTATGGGGCAGGGGGCGTCCACTAACTATGGCTACACCTTC.

This chain joins TRBV28 and TRBJ2-7, with TRBD2 matching over 7 bases. The junction had 8 bases not matched to a gene; V was cut back by 5 bases and J by 4 bases. CDR3 length equals 14 residues. The germline gives CDR1 MDHEN, CDR2 SYDVKM. CDR3 in amino acids: CASSQASGMYEQYF. In nucleotides, the CDR3 is TGTGCCAGCAGTCAGGCTAGCGGAATGTACGAGCAGTACTTC. Full variable domain (outside the CDR3, taken from reference TRBV28 and TRBJ2-7): DVKVTQSSRYLVKRTGEKVFLECVQDMDHENMFWYRQDPGLGLRLIYFSYDVKMKEKGDIPEGYSVSREKKERFSLILESASTNQTSMYLCASSQASGMYEQYFGPGTRLTVT.

This chain connects TRBV6-1 to TRBJ1-5; no definite D call. The ends were cut back, 0 bases at V and 4 bases at J, with 10 bases in the middle. The CDR3 consists of 15 residues. Per germline, CDR1 MNHNS and CDR2 SASEGT. The CDR3 sequence is CASSEAIAGNQPQHF. The CDR3 coding sequence is TGTGCCAGCAGTGAAGCTATAGCTGGGAATCAGCCCCAGCATTTT.

This clone has just one count. V usage is TRBV12-3 or TRBV12-4 and J usage is TRBJ2-5, with 7 bases fitting TRBD1. This CDR3 spans 13 amino acids. V shed 5 bases, J shed 6 bases, and the junction held 6 bases outside the gene matches. The CDR3: CASSLQGWKTQYF. Written as DNA, the CDR3 is TGTGCCAGCAGTCTACAGGGGTGGAAGACCCAGTACTTC.